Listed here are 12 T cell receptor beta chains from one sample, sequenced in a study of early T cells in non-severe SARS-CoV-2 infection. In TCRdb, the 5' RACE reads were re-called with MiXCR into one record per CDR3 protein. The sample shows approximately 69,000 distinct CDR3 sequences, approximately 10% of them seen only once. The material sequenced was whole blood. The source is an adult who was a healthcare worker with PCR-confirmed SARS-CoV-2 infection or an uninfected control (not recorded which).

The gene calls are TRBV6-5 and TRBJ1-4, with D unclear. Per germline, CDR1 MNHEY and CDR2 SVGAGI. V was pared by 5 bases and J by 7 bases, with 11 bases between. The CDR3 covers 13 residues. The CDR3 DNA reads TGTGCCAGCAGTGGTGCCCTGGTTGAAAAACTGTTTTTT. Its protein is CASSGALVEKLFF.

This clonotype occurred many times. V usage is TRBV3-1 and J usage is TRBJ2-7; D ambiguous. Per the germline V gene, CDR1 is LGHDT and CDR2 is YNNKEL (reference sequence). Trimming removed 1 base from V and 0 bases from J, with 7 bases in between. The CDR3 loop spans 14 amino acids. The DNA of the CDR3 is TGTGCCAGCAGCCAAGTACGGAGCTCCTACGAGCAGTACTTC. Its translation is CASSQVRSSYEQYF.

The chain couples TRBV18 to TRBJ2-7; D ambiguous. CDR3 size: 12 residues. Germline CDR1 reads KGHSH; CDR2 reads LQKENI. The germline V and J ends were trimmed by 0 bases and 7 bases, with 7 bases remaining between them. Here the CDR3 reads CASSPPTMEQYF. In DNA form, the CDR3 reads TGTGCCAGCTCACCACCGACGATGGAGCAGTACTTC.

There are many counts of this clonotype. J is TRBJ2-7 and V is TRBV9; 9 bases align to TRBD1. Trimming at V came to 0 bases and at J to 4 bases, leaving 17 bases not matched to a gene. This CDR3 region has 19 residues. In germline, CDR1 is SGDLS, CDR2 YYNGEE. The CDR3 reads CASSVAHPGTGYFKYEQYF. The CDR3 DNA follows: TGTGCCAGCAGCGTAGCCCACCCTGGGACAGGGTATTTTAAGTACGAGCAGTACTTC. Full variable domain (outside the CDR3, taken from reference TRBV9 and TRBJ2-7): DSGVTQTPKHLITATGQRVTLRCSPRSGDLSVYWYQQSLDQGLQFLIQYYNGEERAKGNILERFSAQQFPDLHSELNLSSLELGDSALYFCASSVAHPGTGYFKYEQYFGPGTRLTVT.

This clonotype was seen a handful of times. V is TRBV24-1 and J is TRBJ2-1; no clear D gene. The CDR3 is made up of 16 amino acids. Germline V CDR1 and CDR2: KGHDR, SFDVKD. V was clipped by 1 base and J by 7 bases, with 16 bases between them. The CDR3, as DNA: TGTGCCACCAGTGATTTCGACACTTGGGGAAGGAATGAGCAGTTCTTC. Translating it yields CATSDFDTWGRNEQFF.

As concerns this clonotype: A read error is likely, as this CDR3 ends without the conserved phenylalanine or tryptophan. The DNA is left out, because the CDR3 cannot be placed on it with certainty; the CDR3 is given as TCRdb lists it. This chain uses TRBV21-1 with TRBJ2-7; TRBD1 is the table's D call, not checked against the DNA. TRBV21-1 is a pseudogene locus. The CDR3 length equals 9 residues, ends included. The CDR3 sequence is CASSNGTGL.

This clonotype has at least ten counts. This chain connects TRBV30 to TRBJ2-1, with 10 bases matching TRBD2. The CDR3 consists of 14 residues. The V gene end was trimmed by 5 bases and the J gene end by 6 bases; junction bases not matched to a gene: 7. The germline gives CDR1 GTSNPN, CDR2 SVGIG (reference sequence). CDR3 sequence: CAWAGTSVFNEQFF. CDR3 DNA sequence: TGTGCCTGGGCCGGGACTAGCGTATTCAATGAGCAGTTCTTC.

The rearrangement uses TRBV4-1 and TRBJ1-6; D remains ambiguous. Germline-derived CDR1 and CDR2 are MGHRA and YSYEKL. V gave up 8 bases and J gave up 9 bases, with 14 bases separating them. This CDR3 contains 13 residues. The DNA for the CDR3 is TGCGCCAGCTCAGCTCCGACGGGTTCACCCCTCCACTTT. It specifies CASSAPTGSPLHF.

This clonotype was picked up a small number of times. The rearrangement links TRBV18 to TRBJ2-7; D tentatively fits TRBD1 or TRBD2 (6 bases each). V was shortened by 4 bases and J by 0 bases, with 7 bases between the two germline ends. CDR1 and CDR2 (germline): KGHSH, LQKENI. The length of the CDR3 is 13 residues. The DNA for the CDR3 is TGTGCCAGCTCACGGGGGGCCTCCTACGAGCAGTACTTC. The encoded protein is CASSRGASYEQYF. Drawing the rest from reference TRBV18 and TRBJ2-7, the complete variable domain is NAGVMQNPRHLVRRRGQEARLRCSPMKGHSHVYWYRQLPEEGLKFMVYLQKENIIDESGMPKERFSAEFPKEGPSILRIQQVVRGDSAAYFCASSRGASYEQYFGPGTRLTVT.

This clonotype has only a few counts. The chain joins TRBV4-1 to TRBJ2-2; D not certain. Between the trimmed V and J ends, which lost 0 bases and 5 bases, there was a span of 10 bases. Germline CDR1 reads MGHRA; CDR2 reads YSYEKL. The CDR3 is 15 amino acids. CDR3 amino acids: CASSQEEYRTGELFF. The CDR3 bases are TGCGCCAGCAGCCAAGAAGAGTATCGGACCGGGGAGCTGTTTTTT.

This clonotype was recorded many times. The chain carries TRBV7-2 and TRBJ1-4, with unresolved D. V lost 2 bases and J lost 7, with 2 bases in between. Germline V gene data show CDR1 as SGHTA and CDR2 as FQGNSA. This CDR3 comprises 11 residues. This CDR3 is CASSLFEKLFF. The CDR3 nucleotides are TGTGCCAGCAGCTTATTTGAAAAACTGTTTTTT.

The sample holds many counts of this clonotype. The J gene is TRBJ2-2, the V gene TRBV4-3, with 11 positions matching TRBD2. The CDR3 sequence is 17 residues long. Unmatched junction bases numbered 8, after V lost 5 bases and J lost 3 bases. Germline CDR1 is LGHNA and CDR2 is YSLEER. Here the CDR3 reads CASSNTGLAVHTGELFF. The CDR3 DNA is TGCGCCAGCAGCAACACGGGACTAGCGGTTCACACCGGGGAGCTGTTTTTT.